Listed below are T cell receptor beta chains from one sample, sequenced in a study of cytomegalovirus exposure and HLA in healthy donors. The method was immunoSEQ multiplex PCR; TCRdb's version includes in-frame clones alone and lacks a portion of them. The sample includes 150,000 to 200,000 clones. The sample taken for sequencing was PBMCs. These receptors were obtained from an older woman in good health and CMV-seronegative. The CDR3 runs from the conserved cysteine through the conserved F or W. Fields, in order: D gene, CDR3 length, V gene, J gene, CDR3 protein, CDR3 DNA. The D gene is left open where the match is weak.

TRBD1	16	TRBV6-5	TRBJ1-1	CASSSGQLGGGGMAFF	TGTGCCAGCAGTTCGGGACAGCTGGGCGGTGGCGGGATGGCTTTCTTT
TRBD2	16	TRBV5-1	TRBJ2-5	CASSLIPSGSEETQYF	TGCGCCAGCAGCCTCATCCCTAGCGGGAGCGAAGAGACCCAGTACTTC
NA	13	TRBV10-3	TRBJ1-5	CAISDRGNQPQHF	TGTGCCATCAGTGACAGGGGCAATCAGCCCCAGCATTTT
TRBD2	18	TRBV18	TRBJ2-1	CASSLLAGGPSSYNEQFF	TGTGCCAGCTCACTACTAGCGGGAGGACCCAGCTCCTACAATGAGCAGTTCTTC
TRBD2	16	TRBV7-2	TRBJ2-3	CASSLTSGGPTDTQYF	TGTGCCAGCAGCCTCACTAGCGGGGGACCCACAGATACGCAGTATTTT
NA	15	TRBV6-5	TRBJ1-1	CASSYFRLSATEAFF	TGTGCCAGCAGTTACTTTAGACTGAGTGCCACTGAAGCTTTCTTT
NA	14	TRBV5-1	TRBJ1-1	CASSLVPGDTEAFF	TGCGCCAGCAGCTTAGTGCCGGGGGACACTGAAGCTTTCTTT
TRBD1	16	TRBV2	TRBJ1-6	CASSEQGRGFYSPLHF	TGTGCCAGCAGCGAACAGGGGAGGGGTTTTTATTCACCCCTCCACTTT
TRBD1	17	TRBV5-4	TRBJ2-6	CASSRGTGRTGANVLTF	TGTGCCAGCAGCCGTGGGACAGGGAGAACTGGGGCCAACGTCCTGACTTTC
TRBD1	14	TRBV10-3	TRBJ1-2	CAISGGTGVHGYTF	TGTGCCATCAGTGGAGGGACAGGGGTCCATGGCTACACCTTC
TRBD2	18	TRBV7-9	TRBJ2-4	CASSLLRVWERGKNIQYF	TGTGCCAGCAGCCTCCTACGGGTCTGGGAGCGGGGCAAAAACATTCAGTACTTC
NA	15	TRBV9	TRBJ2-1	CASSLTSSSYNEQFF	TGTGCCAGCAGCCTAACTAGCAGCTCCTACAATGAGCAGTTCTTC
TRBD1	15	TRBV6-1	TRBJ2-7	CASSATGAESSEQYF	TGTGCCAGCAGTGCGACAGGGGCCGAATCAAGCGAGCAGTACTTC
TRBD2	14	TRBV5-6	TRBJ2-7	CASSFSGSRYEQYF	TGTGCCAGCAGCTTTAGCGGGAGCCGCTACGAGCAGTACTTC
NA	16	TRBV12-5	TRBJ2-7	CASGSPDSRRAYEQYF	TGTGCTAGTGGTTCCCCGGACAGTCGGAGAGCCTACGAGCAGTACTTC
NA	15	TRBV2	TRBJ1-3	CASLWYGGSGNTIYF	TGTGCCAGCCTCTGGTACGGGGGCTCTGGAAACACCATATATTTT
TRBD1	15	TRBV19	TRBJ2-6	CASSPGGSGANILTF	TGTGCCAGTAGTCCAGGGGGTTCAGGGGCCAACATCCTGACTTTC
NA	14	TRBV19	TRBJ2-7	CASSIGLETYEQYF	TGTGCCAGTAGTATTGGGCTTGAGACCTACGAGCAGTACTTC
NA	11	TRBV6-6	TRBJ2-2	CASRTESTLFF	TGTGCCAGCAGGACAGAAAGTACGCTGTTTTTT
NA	16	TRBV4-3	TRBJ1-3	CASSQGTGGSGNTIYF	TGCGCCAGCAGCCAGGGAACGGGGGGTAGTGGAAACACCATATATTTT
TRBD1	16	TRBV5-1	TRBJ2-5	CASSLWVTGGGETQYF	TGCGCCAGCAGCTTGTGGGTCACAGGGGGCGGAGAGACCCAGTACTTC
NA	12	TRBV7-9	TRBJ2-7	CASRAGGYEQYF	TGTGCCAGCAGGGCAGGGGGGTACGAGCAGTACTTC
NA	17	TRBV15	TRBJ1-3	CATSRDDSRWSGNTIYF	TGTGCCACCAGCAGGGACGACAGTCGTTGGTCTGGAAACACCATATATTTT
NA	13	TRBV4-1	TRBJ2-7	CASSLGITYEQYF	TGCGCCAGCAGCCTCGGGATAACCTACGAGCAGTACTTC
TRBD2	12	TRBV6-6	TRBJ2-1	CASTGEGNEQFF	TGTGCCAGCACCGGGGAGGGCAATGAGCAGTTCTTC
NA	13	TRBV4-1	TRBJ1-1	CASSPSGNTEAFF	TGCGCCAGCAGCCCTTCAGGGAACACTGAAGCTTTCTTT
NA	14	TRBV5-1	TRBJ2-4	CASSLGLERNIQYF	TGCGCCAGCAGCTTGGGACTCGAGAGAAACATTCAGTACTTC
NA	15	TRBV12-5	TRBJ1-1	CASGLYGTPGAEAFF	TGTGCTAGTGGTTTGTACGGGACTCCGGGCGCTGAAGCTTTCTTT
NA	12	TRBV6-5	TRBJ1-2	CASSSRGIGYTF	TGTGCCAGCAGTTCCCGGGGGATTGGCTACACCTTC
NA	15	TRBV5-3	TRBJ1-1	CARRPPGGRNTEAFF	TGTGCCAGAAGACCCCCCGGGGGTAGAAACACTGAAGCTTTCTTT
NA	15	TRBV4-1	TRBJ2-1	CASSHGGNSYNEQFF	TGCGCCAGCAGCCACGGCGGGAACTCCTACAATGAGCAGTTCTTC
TRBD2	14	TRBV6-6	TRBJ2-1	CASSSSGGAGEQFF	TGTGCCAGCAGTTCCAGCGGGGGGGCAGGTGAGCAGTTCTTC
NA	15	TRBV2	TRBJ2-5	CASSEVRGARETQYF	TGTGCCAGCAGTGAAGTTCGGGGGGCCCGAGAGACCCAGTACTTC
TRBD1	13	TRBV30	TRBJ2-5	CAWGQGGEETQYF	TGTGCCTGGGGACAGGGGGGGGAAGAGACCCAGTACTTC
NA	15	TRBV5-1	TRBJ1-6	CASSKDSPDRSPLHF	TGCGCCAGCAGCAAAGACAGCCCCGATAGGTCACCCCTCCACTTT
TRBD1	17	TRBV7-7	TRBJ2-7	CASSLAFDRGLAYEQYF	TGTGCCAGCAGCTTAGCCTTCGACAGGGGGCTGGCCTACGAGCAGTACTTC
NA	15	TRBV4-2	TRBJ2-7	CASSQDWGPTYEQYF	TGTGCCAGCAGCCAAGATTGGGGGCCCACCTACGAGCAGTACTTC
TRBD1	14	TRBV5-1	TRBJ1-6	CASSTDRGNSPLHF	TGCGCCAGCAGTACTGACAGGGGAAATTCACCCCTCCACTTT
NA	13	TRBV19	TRBJ2-5	CASSRDRKETQYF	TGTGCCAGTAGCCGAGACAGAAAAGAGACCCAGTACTTC
NA	11	TRBV29-1	TRBJ2-1	CSGYYYDEQFF	TGCAGCGGTTACTACTACGATGAGCAGTTCTTC
NA	17	TRBV10-1	TRBJ1-2	CASSCYLNSQGYYGYTF	TGCGCCAGCAGTTGTTACCTTAACTCACAGGGATACTATGGCTACACCTTC
TRBD1	17	TRBV5-1	TRBJ2-7	CASSLTPLGTGSYEQYF	TGCGCCAGCAGCTTGACCCCCCTCGGGACAGGCTCCTACGAGCAGTACTTC
NA	16	TRBV19	TRBJ1-2	CASSGFGRPPNYGYTF	TGTGCCAGTAGTGGATTTGGGAGGCCTCCTAACTATGGCTACACCTTC
TRBD2	17	TRBV11-2	TRBJ2-1	CASSLGVSGGTHNEQFF	TGTGCCAGCAGCTTAGGGGTTAGCGGGGGAACCCACAATGAGCAGTTCTTC
NA	15	TRBV7-6	TRBJ2-5	CASKGSWGLRETQYF	TGTGCCAGCAAGGGTTCATGGGGCCTCCGAGAGACCCAGTACTTC
TRBD1	15	TRBV5-1	TRBJ1-5	CASSLEGTANQPQHF	TGCGCCAGCAGCTTGGAGGGGACAGCCAATCAGCCCCAGCATTTT
NA	16	TRBV7-8	TRBJ2-4	CASSLGGGASKNIQYF	TGTGCCAGCAGCTTGGGGGGGGGCGCTTCCAAAAACATTCAGTACTTC